The 26 T cell receptor beta chains below come from one sample, sequenced in a study of blood T cell repertoires in COVID-19. Method: immunoSEQ multiplex PCR; TCRdb's copy keeps in-frame clones and lacks some. The sample consists of over 200,000 clones, approximately 89% of them appearing once. The specimen was PBMCs or T cells enriched from blood (not recorded which). All receptors come from a woman aged 25 to 45 who had been exposed to COVID-19.

The V and J genes are TRBV7-9 and TRBJ2-5; D is ambiguous. Germline V CDR1 and CDR2: SEHNR, FQNEAQ (reference sequence). The CDR3 sequence is 15 residues long. Trimming took 4 bases from V and 3 from J, leaving 15 bases between them. The CDR3 region is CASSSLRGEKETQYF. As DNA, the CDR3 is TGTGCCAGCAGCTCGCTAAGAGGAGAGAAAGAGACCCAGTACTTC.

This chain joins TRBV28 and TRBJ1-2; no definite D call. Trimming took 6 bases from V and 1 from J, leaving 9 bases between them. The germline V gene has CDR1 MDHEN and CDR2 SYDVKM. The CDR3 totals 13 residues. The CDR3 protein is CASSPRFNYGYTF. In DNA, the CDR3 is TGTGCCAGCAGCCCCAGGTTTAACTATGGCTACACCTTC.

The chain is built from TRBV10-2 and TRBJ1-5; TRBD1 is a possible D gene (6 bases). CDR1 and CDR2 (germline): WSHSY, SAAADI. Trimming stripped 7 bases from V and 4 bases from J, with 11 bases between. The length of the CDR3 is 13 residues. In DNA, the CDR3 is TGCGCCAGCACCCAAACAGGGAATCAGCCCCAGCATTTT. Amino acids: CASTQTGNQPQHF.

This chain uses TRBV27 with TRBJ1-6, with D unclear. Germline CDR1 MNHEY, CDR2 SMNVEV (reference sequence). Between the trimmed V and J ends, which lost 5 bases and 14 bases, there was a span of 13 bases. There are 12 residues in the CDR3. The CDR3 region has the DNA TGTGCCAGCAGTCCCAACTTTAAATCCCTCCACTTT. Encoded protein: CASSPNFKSLHF.

V is TRBV5-1 and J is TRBJ2-1; 8 bases fit TRBD2. J lost 4 bases, V lost 0 bases, and 3 bases had no gene match. Germline V CDR1 and CDR2: SGHRS, YFSETQ. This CDR3 has 15 residues. The CDR3 DNA reads as TGCGCCAGCAGCTTGGGACTAGCGTCTTACAATGAGCAGTTCTTC. Encoded protein: CASSLGLASYNEQFF. Drawing the rest from reference TRBV5-1 and TRBJ2-1, the complete variable domain is KAGVTQTPRYLIKTRGQQVTLSCSPISGHRSVSWYQQTPGQGLQFLFEYFSETQRNKGNFPGRFSGRQFSNSRSEMNVSTLELGDSALYLCASSLGLASYNEQFFGPGTRLTVL.

The chain has TRBV5-1 and TRBJ1-2, with 7 bases identical to TRBD1. This CDR3 is built from 14 residues. The V segment lost 4 bases and the J segment 2 bases; nucleotides outside the gene matches: 5. CDR1 and CDR2 from the germline V gene are SGHRS and YFSETQ. As DNA, the CDR3 is TGCGCCAGCAGCGACAGGGTTTCAAACTATGGCTACACCTTC. Encoded protein: CASSDRVSNYGYTF.

This clone has a handful of counts. V is TRBV27 and J is TRBJ1-6, with no clear D. Germline values: CDR1 MNHEY, CDR2 SMNVEV (reference sequence). Between the trimmed V and J ends, which lost 3 bases and 7 bases, there was a span of 10 bases. The CDR3 runs to 14 residues. CDR3 amino acids: CASSFRGRNSPLHF. CDR3 in DNA: TGTGCCAGCAGTTTCCGCGGGAGGAATTCACCCCTCCACTTT.

V is TRBV5-6 and J is TRBJ1-1, with D perhaps TRBD1 (5 bases). The CDR3 runs 14 residues. V gave up 0 bases and J gave up 5 bases, with 11 bases separating them. CDR1 and CDR2 (germline): SGHDT, YYEEEE. The CDR3 sequence: CASSLGQGWTEAFF. CDR3 in DNA: TGTGCCAGCAGCTTGGGTCAGGGTTGGACTGAAGCTTTCTTT.

This chain joins TRBV10-2 and TRBJ2-4, with D possibly being TRBD1 (6 bases). V was pared by 7 bases and J by 8 bases, with 15 bases between. The germline gives CDR1 WSHSY, CDR2 SAAADI. The CDR3 covers 13 residues. CDR3 nucleotides: TGCGCCAGCACTAGACAGGTGGAGGACATTCAGTACTTC. Its translation: CASTRQVEDIQYF.

This rearrangement joins TRBV7-2 to TRBJ1-6; D possibly corresponds to TRBD1 (5 bases). The germline V and J ends were trimmed by 5 bases and 6 bases, with 14 bases remaining between them. CDR1 SGHTA and CDR2 FQGNSA come from the germline V gene. CDR3 length: 15 amino acids. In DNA form, the CDR3 reads TGTGCCAGCAGCCCGGGACTCCAGGGTAATTCACCCCTCCACTTT. Translated, it gives CASSPGLQGNSPLHF.

The genes are TRBV5-1 and TRBJ1-2, with TRBD1 matching 10 bases. CDR3 size: 15 residues. Germline V gives CDR1 SGHRS, CDR2 YFSETQ. V was pared by 0 bases and J by 3 bases, with 2 bases of the junction left unmatched. The chain's CDR3 is CASSLVTGGDYGYTF. CDR3 nucleotide sequence: TGCGCCAGCAGCTTGGTGACAGGGGGCGACTATGGCTACACCTTC.

The chain is built from TRBV5-1 and TRBJ2-5; the D gene is possibly TRBD2 (5 bases). CDR1 is SGHRS, CDR2 YFSETQ, per germline. This CDR3 is built from 15 residues. Trimming took 4 bases from V and 1 from J, leaving 14 bases between them. The CDR3 here is CASSRVTGSQETQYF. As DNA, the CDR3 is TGCGCCAGCAGCCGGGTTACGGGGTCCCAAGAGACCCAGTACTTC. Full variable domain (rest looked up from reference TRBV5-1 and TRBJ2-5): KAGVTQTPRYLIKTRGQQVTLSCSPISGHRSVSWYQQTPGQGLQFLFEYFSETQRNKGNFPGRFSGRQFSNSRSEMNVSTLELGDSALYLCASSRVTGSQETQYFGPGTRLLVL.

The chain is built from TRBV9 and TRBJ2-3; D is possibly TRBD2 (6 bases). CDR1 SGDLS and CDR2 YYNGEE come from the germline V gene. The CDR3 covers 14 residues. Trimming shortened V by 4 bases and J by 4 bases, and 13 bases separated the two germline ends. CDR3 region: CASSTPTSSDTQYF. The DNA for the CDR3 is TGTGCCAGCAGCACCCCGACTAGTTCAGATACGCAGTATTTT.

This clone has only one observation. The chain employs TRBV10-1 and TRBJ2-7; a possible D gene is TRBD1 (6 bases). Germline lookup yields CDR1 WNHNN and CDR2 SYGVQD (reference sequence). The CDR3 runs 14 residues. V was clipped by 3 bases and J by 0 bases, with 9 bases between them. The CDR3 coding sequence is TGCGCCAGCAGTGAAGGGGGTTACTCCTACGAGCAGTACTTC. Translation gives CASSEGGYSYEQYF.

J is TRBJ2-7 and V is TRBV2; 11 bases line up with TRBD2. The CDR3 is made up of 17 amino acids. Germline CDR1 reads SNHLY; CDR2 reads FYNNEI. With 6 bases clipped from V and 2 bases from J, the junction kept 12 bases outside the gene matches. The chain's CDR3 is CASRVGLAAHFTYEQYF. CDR3 nucleotides: TGTGCCAGCAGGGTGGGACTAGCGGCACACTTTACCTACGAGCAGTACTTC.

This clone has ten or more counts. The chain joins TRBV2 to TRBJ2-4; no clear D gene. The CDR3 extends over 14 amino acids. Trimming left V 4 bases short and J 0 bases short, with 7 bases between. Germline-derived CDR1 and CDR2 are SNHLY and FYNNEI. The CDR3 nucleotides read TGTGCCAGCAGTGGTCAGGTAGCCAAAAACATTCAGTACTTC. Protein sequence: CASSGQVAKNIQYF.

The chain is built from TRBV24-1 and TRBJ1-6; 7 bases line up with TRBD1. V shed 1 base and J 4 bases; nucleotides not matched to a gene: 6. Germline V gene lookup returns CDR1 KGHDR and CDR2 SFDVKD. The CDR3 loop spans 17 amino acids. The CDR3 spells CATSDLRGGVYNSPLHF. The CDR3 DNA reads TGTGCCACCAGTGATTTACGAGGGGGCGTTTATAATTCACCCCTCCACTTT.

The chain links TRBV18 to TRBJ1-1; 9 bases map to TRBD1. Trimming at V came to 3 bases and at J to 1 base, leaving 6 bases not matched to a gene. The CDR3 consists of 16 residues. Germline CDR1 is KGHSH and CDR2 is LQKENI. As DNA, the CDR3 is TGTGCCAGCTCACCGTCCGGGACAGGGACGAACACTGAAGCTTTCTTT. Translated, it gives CASSPSGTGTNTEAFF.

The chain employs TRBV6-1 and TRBJ1-2, with a tentative D call TRBD1 (6 bases). The germline CDR1 and CDR2 sequences are MNHNS and SASEGT. The CDR3 extends over 14 amino acids. V was cut by 1 base and J by 9 bases, with 15 bases left in between. CDR3 amino acids: CASSEGSGDGSYTF. In DNA, the CDR3 is TGTGCCAGCAGTGAAGGGTCAGGGGATGGTAGCTACACCTTC.

The V and J genes are TRBV29-1 and TRBJ2-5; 7 nucleotides align to TRBD2. V lost 7 bases and J lost 2; bases outside the gene matches: 4. The CDR3 length is 12 residues. CDR1 SQVTM and CDR2 ANQGSEA come from the germline V gene. The CDR3 nucleotides are TGCAGCGCTGGGGGGGGGCAAGAGACCCAGTACTTC. It codes for CSAGGGQETQYF. The full variable domain, rest sourced from reference TRBV29-1 and TRBJ2-5, is SAVISQKPSRDICQRGTSLTIQCQVDSQVTMMFWYRQQPGQSLTLIATANQGSEATYESGFVIDKFPISRPNLTFSTLTVSNMSPEDSSIYLCSAGGGQETQYFGPGTRLLVL.

V is TRBV10-3 and J is TRBJ1-6, with TRBD1 matching 9 bases. Germline V gives CDR1 ENHRY, CDR2 SYGVKD. V lost 3 bases, J lost 6 bases, and 6 bases stayed unmatched. This CDR3 region has 16 residues. This CDR3 is CAISDRDRAANSPLHF. CDR3 nucleotides: TGTGCCATCAGTGACCGGGACAGGGCGGCTAATTCACCCCTCCACTTT.

The chain carries TRBV9 and TRBJ1-4, with TRBD1 matching 7 bases. Germline CDR1 is SGDLS and CDR2 is YYNGEE. V dropped 3 bases and J dropped 5; count of bases not matched to a gene: 7. CDR3 length: 15 residues. CDR3 sequence: CASSASTGRNEKLFF. CDR3 in DNA: TGTGCCAGCAGCGCCTCGACAGGGAGGAATGAAAAACTGTTTTTT.

V usage is TRBV7-9 and J usage is TRBJ2-1; 9 nucleotides line up with TRBD1. The CDR3 is 17 residues long. Germline loops: CDR1 SEHNR, CDR2 FQNEAQ (reference sequence). After removal of 7 bases from V and 3 bases from J, the junction contained 13 bases not matched to a gene. The CDR3 DNA follows: TGTGCCAGCACCAACCCCTCCGGGACAGGGTTCTACAATGAGCAGTTCTTC. Protein sequence: CASTNPSGTGFYNEQFF.

The J gene is TRBJ1-6, the V gene TRBV18; D is uncertain. V was trimmed by 6 bases and J by 4 bases, leaving 10 bases between them. The germline V gene has CDR1 KGHSH and CDR2 LQKENI. The CDR3 has 14 residues. The CDR3 sequence: CASSTKQYNSPLHF. CDR3 nucleotide sequence: TGTGCCAGCTCGACGAAACAGTATAATTCACCCCTCCACTTT.

This sequence joins TRBV2 and TRBJ1-5, with TRBD1 as a possible D gene (5 bases). The CDR3 is 15 residues long. The V end lost 2 bases, the J end lost 7 bases, and 15 bases lay between the germline ends. The germline V gene encodes CDR1 SNHLY and CDR2 FYNNEI. The CDR3 nucleotides read TGTGCCAGCAGTGAATATAGGGGAAGGGGCCAGCCCCAGCATTTT. Amino acid sequence: CASSEYRGRGQPQHF.

This chain's CDR3 is CASSQDSTGFGTEAFF. In DNA, the CDR3 is TGCGCCAGCAGCCAAGATTCAACAGGGTTTGGGACTGAAGCTTTCTTT. V gene TRBV4-1 combines with J gene TRBJ1-1; D is possibly TRBD1 (6 bases). Trimming removed 0 bases from V and 5 bases from J, with 16 bases in between. Germline loops: CDR1 MGHRA, CDR2 YSYEKL. There are 16 residues in the CDR3.